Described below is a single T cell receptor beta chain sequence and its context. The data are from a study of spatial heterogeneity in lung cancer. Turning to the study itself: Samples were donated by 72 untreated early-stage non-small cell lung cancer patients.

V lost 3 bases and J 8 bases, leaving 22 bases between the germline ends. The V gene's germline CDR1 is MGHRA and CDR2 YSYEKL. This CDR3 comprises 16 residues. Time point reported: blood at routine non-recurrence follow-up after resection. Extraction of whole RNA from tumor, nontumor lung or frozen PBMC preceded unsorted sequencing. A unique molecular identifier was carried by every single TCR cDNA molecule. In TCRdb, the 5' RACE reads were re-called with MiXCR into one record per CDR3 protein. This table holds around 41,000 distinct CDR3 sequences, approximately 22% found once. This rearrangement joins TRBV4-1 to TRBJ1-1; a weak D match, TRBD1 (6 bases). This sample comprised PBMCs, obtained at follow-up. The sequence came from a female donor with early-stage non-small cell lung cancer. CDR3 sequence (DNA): TGCGCCAGCAGCCACCTTAAGACAGGTCCCCTTTTAGAAGCTTTCTTT. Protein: CASSHLKTGPLLEAFF.